A single sample is the source of the 18 T cell receptor beta chains below, sequenced in a study of T cells after yellow fever vaccination (dated by TCRdb to about 2019). The treatment or condition label corresponds to: live attenuated yellow fever vaccine strain. Library preparation used 5' RACE. Sequencing used an Illumina HiSeq 2500. Through fastp at Q25 and MiXCR, TCRdb rebuilt clones from the public reads, retaining in-frame beta chains. Each CDR3 protein appears once, grouped with its most common genes and DNA. The sample profile shows more than 300,000 distinct CDR3 sequences; around 6.8% of them were found once. Of the sample, roughly 19% is held by the ten largest clones. The sequencing here drew on PBMCs, taken approximately 47 days after the first yellow fever vaccination. These receptors were collected from a man aged 18 to 30 who received the YFV17D yellow fever vaccine.

This clonotype was found a few times. V gene TRBV18 combines with J gene TRBJ2-5; 7 bases match TRBD2. The CDR3 length is 15 residues. After removal of 0 bases from V and 5 bases from J, the junction contained 6 bases not matched to a gene. Germline CDR1 KGHSH, CDR2 LQKENI. The chain's CDR3 is CASSPPRGLKETQYF. DNA for the CDR3: TGTGCCAGCTCACCACCGCGGGGGTTAAAGGAGACCCAGTACTTC. Combining the CDR3 with reference TRBV18 and TRBJ2-5 gives the whole variable domain NAGVMQNPRHLVRRRGQEARLRCSPMKGHSHVYWYRQLPEEGLKFMVYLQKENIIDESGMPKERFSAEFPKEGPSILRIQQVVRGDSAAYFCASSPPRGLKETQYFGPGTRLLVL.

The sample holds many counts of this clonotype. V usage is TRBV4-1 and J usage is TRBJ2-1; 8 bases match TRBD2. CDR1 MGHRA and CDR2 YSYEKL come from the germline V gene. After removal of 3 bases from V and 6 bases from J, the junction contained 13 bases not matched to a gene. This CDR3 comprises 17 residues. The CDR3 sequence is CASSQPGGRGAVNEQFF. For the CDR3, the DNA is TGCGCCAGCAGCCAGCCGGGGGGGCGGGGGGCTGTCAATGAGCAGTTCTTC.

This clonotype was seen a handful of times. The chain employs TRBV19 and TRBJ2-2; D call uncertain. V was cut by 5 bases and J by 7 bases, with 14 bases left in between. Per the germline V gene, CDR1 is LNHDA and CDR2 is SQIVND (reference sequence). The CDR3 loop spans 14 amino acids. The CDR3 DNA reads as TGTGCCAGTAGTCCTATAGAAGTTGGCGGGGAGCTGTTTTTT. As protein: CASSPIEVGGELFF. The full variable domain, rest sourced from reference TRBV19 and TRBJ2-2, is DGGITQSPKYLFRKEGQNVTLSCEQNLNHDAMYWYRQDPGQGLRLIYYSQIVNDFQKGDIAEGYSVSREKKESFPLTVTSAQKNPTAFYLCASSPIEVGGELFFGEGSRLTVL.

This clonotype has a handful of counts. The rearrangement links TRBV20-1 to TRBJ2-1; no firm D call. CDR3 length: 15 amino acids. Germline values: CDR1 DFQATT, CDR2 SNEGSKA (reference sequence). V was shortened by 5 bases and J by 0 bases, with 14 bases between the two germline ends. The CDR3 region has the DNA TGCAGTGCTTATAGAGGCGGTCGCTCCTACAATGAGCAGTTCTTC. It specifies CSAYRGGRSYNEQFF.

This clonotype has a handful of counts. The chain links TRBV28 to TRBJ2-5, with 8 bases fitting TRBD1. The CDR3 contains 15 residues. Trimming took 10 bases from V and 2 from J; bases not matched to a gene: 12. Per the germline V gene, CDR1 is MDHEN and CDR2 is SYDVKM. The CDR3: CATHRQGRRQETQYF. CDR3 sequence (DNA): TGTGCCACCCATCGACAGGGGAGGAGGCAAGAGACCCAGTACTTC.

The table lists this clonotype with many counts. V usage is TRBV30 and J usage is TRBJ2-2; D is possibly TRBD2 (7 bases). CDR1 is GTSNPN, CDR2 SVGIG, per germline (reference sequence). The CDR3 is 15 residues long. Deletions cut 3 bases from V and 3 bases from J, with 14 bases between. The CDR3 coding sequence is TGTGCCTGGAGACCGGGGGGCCGTTACACCGGGGAGCTGTTTTTT. Encoded protein: CAWRPGGRYTGELFF.

This clonotype was detected only a few times. The genes are TRBV2 and TRBJ2-7; TRBD2 matches 10 bases. The CDR3 length is 12 residues. The ends lost 8 bases at V and 3 bases at J; junction bases unmatched: 1. The germline gives CDR1 SNHLY, CDR2 FYNNEI. The CDR3 region is CASGTSDYEQYF. The CDR3 nucleotides are TGTGCCAGCGGGACTAGCGACTACGAGCAGTACTTC.

This clonotype showed up many times. This chain joins TRBV12-3 or TRBV12-4 and TRBJ2-3; TRBD2 aligns across 7 bases. The CDR3 covers 18 residues. V was clipped by 4 bases and J by 5 bases; unmatched bases: 18. This CDR3 reads CASSSFDPWGGTQDTQYF. CDR3 nucleotides: TGTGCCAGCAGTTCTTTTGACCCTTGGGGGGGGACTCAAGATACGCAGTATTTT.

The table lists this clonotype with many counts. V is TRBV7-2 and J is TRBJ2-5, with a tentative D call TRBD1 (6 bases). CDR1 and CDR2 (germline): SGHTA, FQGNSA. Trimming cost V 6 bases and J 4 bases, with 12 bases left between them. The CDR3 runs 13 residues. CDR3 sequence: CASRRGMGETQYF. Written as DNA, the CDR3 is TGTGCCAGCAGAAGGGGGATGGGAGAGACCCAGTACTTC.

Only a few counts were recorded for this clonotype. The chain uses TRBV5-1 and TRBJ1-1; no reliable D call. Deletions cut 4 bases from V and 2 bases from J, with 21 bases between. The germline V gene has CDR1 SGHRS and CDR2 YFSETQ. The CDR3 is 17 residues long. DNA of the CDR3: TGCGCCAGCAGCCCGAGTGGCACCGACCGAGGTAACACTGAAGCTTTCTTT. Protein: CASSPSGTDRGNTEAFF.

This clonotype was detected only a few times. J is TRBJ1-4 and V is TRBV5-1, with D tentatively TRBD1 (5 bases). The CDR3 length is 14 residues. Trimming took off 1 base at V and 7 bases at J, with 11 bases between the two ends. Looked up from germline, CDR1 is SGHRS and CDR2 is YFSETQ. The CDR3 loop is CASSLQGAGEKLFF. CDR3 DNA: TGCGCCAGCAGCTTGCAAGGGGCCGGTGAAAAACTGTTTTTT.

There are many counts of this clonotype. The genes are TRBV9 and TRBJ1-5, with 10 bases matching TRBD1. The length of the CDR3 is 14 residues. The junction had 2 bases not matched to a gene; V was cut back by 2 bases and J by 6 bases. CDR1 SGDLS and CDR2 YYNGEE come from the germline V gene. CDR3 region: CASSVGQGGQPQHF. The CDR3 region has the DNA TGTGCCAGCAGCGTCGGACAGGGGGGTCAGCCCCAGCATTTT.

This clonotype was counted ten times or more. The chain combines TRBV12-3 or TRBV12-4 with TRBJ1-6, with D possibly being TRBD1 (6 bases). The CDR3 covers 13 residues. Trimming stripped 7 bases from V and 7 bases from J, with 11 bases between. CDR3 region: CASTKGGNSPLHF. The CDR3 DNA follows: TGTGCCAGCACCAAAGGGGGGAATTCACCCCTCCACTTT.

The chain uses TRBV4-3 and TRBJ2-2, with D possibly TRBD2 on 6 matching bases. The CDR3 is 16 residues long. Germline V lookup: CDR1 LGHNA, CDR2 YSLEER. With 4 bases removed from V and 7 bases from J, the gap between germline ends came to 19 bases. DNA for the CDR3: TGCGCCAGCAGCCCGAGCTCTAGACTAGGAAACGGGGAGCTGTTTTTT. Protein: CASSPSSRLGNGELFF.

This clonotype occurred a few times. This chain uses TRBV5-4 with TRBJ2-3, with 7 bases aligning to TRBD1. Germline CDR1 is SGHNT and CDR2 is YYREEE (reference sequence). This CDR3 is built from 15 residues. J lost 4 bases, V lost 4 bases, and 9 bases had no gene match. CDR3 amino acids: CASSGAGDSSDTQYF. The CDR3 bases are TGTGCCAGCAGCGGAGCTGGGGACAGTTCAGATACGCAGTATTTT. The entire variable domain, with the rest obtained from reference TRBV5-4 and TRBJ2-3, is as follows: ETGVTQSPTHLIKTRGQQVTLRCSSQSGHNTVSWYQQALGQGPQFIFQYYREEENGRGNFPPRFSGLQFPNYSSELNVNALELDDSALYLCASSGAGDSSDTQYFGPGTRLTVL.

This chain uses TRBV14 with TRBJ2-7; TRBD1 agrees at 12 bases. CDR1 is SGHDN and CDR2 is FVKESK in the germline V gene. The CDR3 consists of 16 residues. The V segment lost 4 bases and the J segment 2 bases; nucleotides outside the gene matches: 6. The CDR3: CASSLSGTGGPYEQYF. CDR3 sequence (DNA): TGTGCCAGCAGCCTATCCGGGACAGGGGGCCCCTACGAGCAGTACTTC. Based on the CDR3 plus reference TRBV14 and TRBJ2-7, the full variable domain is EAGVTQFPSHSVIEKGQTVTLRCDPISGHDNLYWYRRVMGKEIKFLLHFVKESKQDESGMPNNRFLAERTGGTYSTLKVQPAELEDSGVYFCASSLSGTGGPYEQYFGPGTRLTVT.

This clonotype was observed a handful of times. The chain combines TRBV13 with TRBJ1-4; D gene ambiguous. Trimming cost V 5 bases and J 8 bases, with 15 bases left between them. The V gene's germline CDR1 is PRHDT and CDR2 FYEKMQ (reference sequence). The CDR3 is 14 residues long. CDR3 sequence: CASSLRGSGEKLFF. CDR3 sequence (DNA): TGTGCCAGCAGCCTGAGAGGCAGTGGAGAAAAACTGTTTTTT.

The table lists this clonotype with many counts. CDR3 nucleotides: TGTGCCAGCAGATATACCGGGACAGGGAACACCGGGGAGCTGTTTTTT. This sequence encodes CASRYTGTGNTGELFF. The V gene is TRBV7-2, the J gene TRBJ2-2; 8 nucleotides agree with TRBD1. V gave up 6 bases and J gave up 1 base; unmatched junction bases: 7. Looked up from germline, CDR1 is SGHTA and CDR2 is FQGNSA. The CDR3 has 16 residues.